Shown below are 24 T cell receptor beta chains from a single sample sequenced in a study of human T cells and chemical hapten exposure. Time point denoted: pre-sensitization, week 0. Treatment described: therapeutic diphenylcyclopropenone sensitization with weekly scalp DPC. Via MiXCR, TCRdb re-called the RACE reads, giving one row per CDR3 protein. The sample lists fewer than 300,000 distinct CDR3 sequences, about 9% occurring once. This material consisted of whole blood, taken in connection with sensitization to the hapten diphenylcyclopropenone (DPC). The source of these receptors is a woman aged 40 to 50 with alopecia areata. Some clones in this sample may be carry-over from other donors' samples.

The V call is TRBV7-9, the J call TRBJ1-5; TRBD1 aligns across 8 bases. The V gene's germline CDR1 is SEHNR and CDR2 FQNEAQ (reference sequence). With 5 bases clipped from V and 5 bases from J, the junction kept 2 bases outside the gene matches. This CDR3 comprises 13 residues. The CDR3 spells CASSQQGDQPQHF. In nucleotides, the CDR3 is TGTGCCAGCAGCCAACAGGGGGATCAGCCCCAGCATTTT. The whole variable domain, filled in from reference TRBV7-9 and TRBJ1-5, reads DTGVSQNPRHKITKRGQNVTFRCDPISEHNRLYWYRQTLGQGPEFLTYFQNEAQLEKSRLLSDRFSAERPKGSFSTLEIQRTEQGDSAMYLCASSQQGDQPQHFGDGTRLSIL.

Only a few counts were recorded for this clonotype. The genes are TRBV20-1 and TRBJ1-1, with 7 bases lining up with TRBD1. The CDR3 consists of 13 residues. The germline V gene encodes CDR1 DFQATT and CDR2 SNEGSKA (reference sequence). Germline trimming cut 5 bases from V and 0 bases from J; bases unmatched to any gene: 3. The CDR3 protein is CSAAGGLNTEAFF. CDR3 DNA sequence: TGCAGTGCTGCAGGGGGATTGAACACTGAAGCTTTCTTT.

This clonotype was counted a few times. The chain joins TRBV9 to TRBJ2-1, with D perhaps TRBD2 (5 bases). CDR3 length equals 14 residues. CDR1 and CDR2 (germline): SGDLS, YYNGEE. The V end lost 1 base, the J end lost 4 bases, and 9 bases lay between the germline ends. CDR3 amino acids: CASSVYGGYNEQFF. CDR3 nucleotide sequence: TGTGCCAGCAGCGTATACGGAGGATACAATGAGCAGTTCTTC.

This clonotype was seen many times. CDR3 sequence reads: CASKPYTDTGELFF. CDR3 DNA sequence: TGTGCCAGCAAACCATACACGGACACCGGGGAGCTGTTTTTT. The rearrangement uses TRBV6-2 or TRBV6-3 and TRBJ2-2; unclear D gene. The CDR3 has 14 residues. The germline V gene has CDR1 MNHEY and CDR2 SVGEGT. V shed 7 bases and J shed 3 bases, with 12 bases lying between them.

This clonotype has just a few counts. Written as DNA, the CDR3 is TGTGCCAGCAGTTCATTAGGAACAGATACGCAGTATTTT. Its translation: CASSSLGTDTQYF. The chain combines TRBV2 with TRBJ2-3; no firm D call. With 5 bases removed from V and 3 bases from J, the gap between germline ends came to 9 bases. Germline V gives CDR1 SNHLY, CDR2 FYNNEI. The CDR3 spans 13 residues.

V and J are TRBV7-2 and TRBJ2-6; D gene ambiguous. The CDR3 extends over 14 amino acids. Germline CDR1 reads SGHTA; CDR2 reads FQGNSA. V was trimmed by 5 bases and J by 3 bases, leaving 8 bases between them. The CDR3, as DNA: TGTGCCAGCAGCGAGACTCATGGGGCCAACGTCCTGACTTTC. Amino acids: CASSETHGANVLTF. The whole variable domain, remainder taken from reference TRBV7-2 and TRBJ2-6, is GAGVSQSPSNKVTEKGKDVELRCDPISGHTALYWYRQSLGQGLEFLIYFQGNSAPDKSGLPSDRFSAERTGGSVSTLTIQRTQQEDSAVYLCASSETHGANVLTFGAGSRLTVL.

This clonotype was counted many times. J is TRBJ2-1 and V is TRBV20-1; a weak D match, TRBD2 (5 bases). Per germline, CDR1 DFQATT and CDR2 SNEGSKA (reference sequence). Trimming stripped 6 bases from V and 4 bases from J, with 13 bases between. This CDR3 is 13 amino acids long. The CDR3 nucleotides are TGCAGTGCCCCCCTAGGCGGGTACAATGAGCAGTTCTTC. The encoded protein is CSAPLGGYNEQFF.

The gene calls are TRBV7-4 and TRBJ2-1; a weak D match, TRBD2 (5 bases). Trimming left V 4 bases short and J 5 bases short, with 18 bases between. From germline, CDR1 is SGHVT and CDR2 SQSDAQ. This CDR3 region has 16 residues. CDR3 sequence (DNA): TGTGCCAGCAGCTATACCGGAGGTGGCGCCCACAATGAGCAGTTCTTC. Amino acids: CASSYTGGGAHNEQFF.

The rearrangement joins TRBV9 to TRBJ2-7; 7 positions match TRBD2. The CDR3 is 15 residues long. CDR1 and CDR2 (germline): SGDLS, YYNGEE. V shed 2 bases and J 4 bases; nucleotides not matched to a gene: 9. DNA for the CDR3: TGTGCCAGCAGCGTGGGGGGACTATCTTCTTACGAGCAGTACTTC. Translating it yields CASSVGGLSSYEQYF.

This clonotype was observed at least ten times. The rearrangement joins TRBV28 to TRBJ2-6; D might be TRBD2 (6 bases). From germline, CDR1 is MDHEN and CDR2 SYDVKM. Trimming removed 2 bases at V and 1 base at J, with 12 bases between. This CDR3 comprises 17 residues. CDR3 coding DNA: TGTGCCAGCAGTTTAACGGGAGATAGTTCTGGGGCCAACGTCCTGACTTTC. Protein: CASSLTGDSSGANVLTF.

This clonotype was seen more than once but under ten times. The chain uses TRBV20-1 and TRBJ1-1, with D unresolved. V was trimmed by 1 base and J by 9 bases, leaving 15 bases between them. Germline V gene sequence: CDR1 DFQATT, CDR2 SNEGSKA (reference sequence). The CDR3 length is 13 residues. The CDR3 sequence is CSARGPTGIQAFF. In nucleotides, the CDR3 is TGCAGTGCTAGAGGGCCGACGGGGATTCAAGCTTTCTTT.

This chain uses TRBV6-6 with TRBJ2-2; D is ambiguous. This CDR3 is 15 amino acids long. V shed 0 bases and J shed 0 bases, with 5 bases lying between them. Germline V gene data show CDR1 as MNHNY and CDR2 as SVGAGI (reference sequence). The CDR3 sequence: CASSYSGSNTGELFF. The CDR3 DNA follows: TGTGCCAGCAGTTACTCCGGGTCGAACACCGGGGAGCTGTTTTTT.

This clonotype was seen only a few times. This sequence joins TRBV10-3 and TRBJ2-5; perhaps D is TRBD1 or TRBD2 (5 bases each). V was pared by 4 bases and J by 2 bases, with 5 bases between. Germline CDR1 is ENHRY and CDR2 is SYGVKD. This CDR3 region has 12 residues. The CDR3 DNA sequence: TGTGCCATCAGTGGGGGGCAAGAGACCCAGTACTTC. Protein: CAISGGQETQYF.

V and J are TRBV4-1 and TRBJ1-4; D is undetermined. The ends were cut back, 5 bases at V and 0 bases at J, with 13 bases in the middle. The length of the CDR3 is 16 residues. CDR1 is MGHRA, CDR2 YSYEKL, per germline. As DNA, the CDR3 is TGCGCCAGCAGCTCACGGACGAGTTCAACTAATGAAAAACTGTTTTTT. Protein product: CASSSRTSSTNEKLFF.

The chain joins TRBV24-1 to TRBJ2-1; no definite D call. This CDR3 is 11 amino acids long. CDR1 is KGHDR and CDR2 is SFDVKD in the germline V gene. Trimming cost V 3 bases and J 14 bases, with 10 bases left between them. In DNA, the CDR3 is TGTGCCACCAGTGATCTAATTAGGGAGTTCTTC. Encoded protein: CATSDLIREFF.

This clonotype was observed at least ten times. V usage is TRBV29-1 and J usage is TRBJ2-7, with 8 bases identical to TRBD2. The V gene end was trimmed by 4 bases and the J gene end by 3 bases; junction bases not matched to a gene: 8. This CDR3 comprises 14 residues. Germline V lookup: CDR1 SQVTM, CDR2 ANQGSEA. The CDR3 DNA reads TGCAGCGTTGGGCTACGACTAGCGAACTACGAGCAGTACTTC. It translates to CSVGLRLANYEQYF.

There are many counts of this clonotype. The chain combines TRBV29-1 with TRBJ2-7; D unresolved. V lost 0 bases to trimming and J lost 7 bases, with 7 bases between them. The CDR3 loop spans 11 amino acids. Per the germline V gene, CDR1 is SQVTM and CDR2 is ANQGSEA. Written as DNA, the CDR3 is TGCAGCGTTGAAGATCTGGGAGAGCAGTACTTC. It encodes CSVEDLGEQYF.

This sequence joins TRBV20-1 and TRBJ2-5; 8 bases match TRBD1. With 5 bases clipped from V and 4 bases from J, the junction kept 6 bases outside the gene matches. This CDR3 is built from 13 residues. CDR1 is DFQATT, CDR2 SNEGSKA, per germline (reference sequence). For the CDR3, the DNA is TGCAGTGCTCTGGACAGGGTGGGAGAGACCCAGTACTTC. Translated: CSALDRVGETQYF.

This rearrangement joins TRBV28 to TRBJ1-1, with unresolved D. Germline V gene data show CDR1 as MDHEN and CDR2 as SYDVKM. CDR3 length: 14 amino acids. V was pared by 5 bases and J by 1 base, with 11 bases between. CDR3 nucleotides: TGTGCCAGCAGTAGGGCGGGCGGGAACACTGAAGCTTTCTTT. It codes for CASSRAGGNTEAFF.

This clonotype appeared many times. This chain uses TRBV11-2 with TRBJ1-5; D is ambiguous. Germline CDR1 reads SGHAT; CDR2 reads FQNNGV. The CDR3 runs to 13 residues. V was trimmed by 0 bases and J by 4 bases, leaving 4 bases between them. CDR3 sequence: CASSLEENQPQHF. CDR3 sequence (DNA): TGTGCCAGCAGCTTAGAAGAGAATCAGCCCCAGCATTTT.

This clonotype was found a few times. This chain links TRBV27 with TRBJ2-1; 8 bases agree with TRBD1. Germline trimming cut 5 bases from V and 3 bases from J; bases unmatched to any gene: 6. Germline V CDR1 and CDR2: MNHEY, SMNVEV (reference sequence). The CDR3 runs to 15 residues. The CDR3 sequence: CASSHRQGLYNEQFF. CDR3 in DNA: TGTGCCAGCAGTCACCGACAGGGGCTCTACAATGAGCAGTTCTTC.

This chain joins TRBV10-3 and TRBJ2-3; a possible D gene is TRBD1 (6 bases). The V end lost 5 bases, the J end lost 2 bases, and 11 bases lay between the germline ends. This CDR3 comprises 14 residues. The germline V gene encodes CDR1 ENHRY and CDR2 SYGVKD. The CDR3 protein is CAISLGDNTDTQYF. The CDR3, as DNA: TGTGCCATCAGTTTGGGGGACAACACAGATACGCAGTATTTT.

This rearrangement joins TRBV28 to TRBJ2-1; 13 bases are a match to TRBD2. Germline V CDR1 and CDR2: MDHEN, SYDVKM. The CDR3 has 17 amino acids. V shed 6 bases and J 6 bases; nucleotides not matched to a gene: 11. The CDR3 region is CASSNGGGLAGLNEQFF. The CDR3 DNA is TGTGCCAGCAGCAACGGGGGGGGACTAGCGGGACTCAATGAGCAGTTCTTC.

The J gene is TRBJ1-2, the V gene TRBV28; perhaps TRBD1 as D (6 bases). Trimming shortened V by 3 bases and J by 8 bases, and 16 bases separated the two germline ends. The CDR3 is 14 amino acids. From germline, CDR1 is MDHEN and CDR2 SYDVKM. CDR3 sequence reads: CASSLRQRTDGYTF. CDR3 coding DNA: TGTGCCAGCAGTTTGCGGCAGCGGACAGACGGCTACACCTTC.